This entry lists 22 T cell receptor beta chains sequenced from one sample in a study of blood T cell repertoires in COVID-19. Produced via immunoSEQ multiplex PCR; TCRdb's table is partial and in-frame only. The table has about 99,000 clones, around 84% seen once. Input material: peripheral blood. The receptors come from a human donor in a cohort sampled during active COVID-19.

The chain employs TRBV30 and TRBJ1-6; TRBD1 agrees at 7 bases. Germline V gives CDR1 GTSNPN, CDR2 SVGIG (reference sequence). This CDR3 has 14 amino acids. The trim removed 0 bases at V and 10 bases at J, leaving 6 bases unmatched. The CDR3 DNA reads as TGTGCCTGGAGTGTTAATAGGGGGCCCTCACCCCTCCACTTT. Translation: CAWSVNRGPSPLHF.

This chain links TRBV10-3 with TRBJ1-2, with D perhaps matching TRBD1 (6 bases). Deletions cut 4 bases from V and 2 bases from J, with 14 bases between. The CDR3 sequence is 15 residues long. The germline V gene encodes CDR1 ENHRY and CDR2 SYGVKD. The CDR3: CAISGDGGFNYGYTF. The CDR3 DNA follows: TGTGCCATCAGTGGGGATGGGGGCTTCAACTATGGCTACACCTTC.

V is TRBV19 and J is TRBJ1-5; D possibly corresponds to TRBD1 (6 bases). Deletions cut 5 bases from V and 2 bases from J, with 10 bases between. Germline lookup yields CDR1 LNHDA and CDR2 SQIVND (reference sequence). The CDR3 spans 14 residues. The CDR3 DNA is TGTGCCAGTAGTCAGGACAGAGGCAATCAGCCCCAGCATTTT. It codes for CASSQDRGNQPQHF.

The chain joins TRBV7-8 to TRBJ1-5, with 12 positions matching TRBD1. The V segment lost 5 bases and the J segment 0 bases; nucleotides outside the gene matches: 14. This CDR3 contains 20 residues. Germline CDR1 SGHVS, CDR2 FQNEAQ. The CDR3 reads CASSPRDRGRLAGSNQPQHF. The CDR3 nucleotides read TGTGCCAGCAGCCCCCGGGACAGGGGGCGCTTAGCTGGTAGCAATCAGCCCCAGCATTTT.

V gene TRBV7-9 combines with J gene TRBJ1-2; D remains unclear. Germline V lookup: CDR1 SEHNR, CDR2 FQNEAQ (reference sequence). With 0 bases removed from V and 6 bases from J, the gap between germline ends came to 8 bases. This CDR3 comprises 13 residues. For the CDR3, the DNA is TGTGCCAGCAGCTTAGCGTCGGGGAATGGCTACACCTTC. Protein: CASSLASGNGYTF.

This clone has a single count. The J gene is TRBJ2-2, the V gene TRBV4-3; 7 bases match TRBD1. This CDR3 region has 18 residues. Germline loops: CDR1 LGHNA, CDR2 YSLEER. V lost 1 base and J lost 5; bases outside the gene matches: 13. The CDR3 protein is CASSQAKLRTGATGELFF. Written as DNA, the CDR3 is TGCGCCAGCAGCCAAGCGAAGCTTAGGACAGGCGCAACCGGGGAGCTGTTTTTT.

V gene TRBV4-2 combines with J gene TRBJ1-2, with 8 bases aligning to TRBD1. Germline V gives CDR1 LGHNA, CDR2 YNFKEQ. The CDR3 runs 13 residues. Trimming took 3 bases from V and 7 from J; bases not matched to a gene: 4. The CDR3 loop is CASSHGQGSGYTF. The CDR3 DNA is TGTGCCAGCAGCCACGGACAGGGCTCTGGCTACACCTTC.

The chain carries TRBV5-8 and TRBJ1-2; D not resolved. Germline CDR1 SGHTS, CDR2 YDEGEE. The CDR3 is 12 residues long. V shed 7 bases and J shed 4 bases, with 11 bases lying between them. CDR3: CASEGRGYGYTF. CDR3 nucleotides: TGTGCCAGCGAGGGCCGCGGCTATGGCTACACCTTC.

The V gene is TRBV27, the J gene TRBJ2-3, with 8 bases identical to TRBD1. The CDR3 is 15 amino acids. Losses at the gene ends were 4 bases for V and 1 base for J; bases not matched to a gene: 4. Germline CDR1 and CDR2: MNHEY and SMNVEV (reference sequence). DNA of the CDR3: TGTGCCAGCAGTTCCCGGGGACAGGGCACAGATACGCAGTATTTT. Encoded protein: CASSSRGQGTDTQYF.

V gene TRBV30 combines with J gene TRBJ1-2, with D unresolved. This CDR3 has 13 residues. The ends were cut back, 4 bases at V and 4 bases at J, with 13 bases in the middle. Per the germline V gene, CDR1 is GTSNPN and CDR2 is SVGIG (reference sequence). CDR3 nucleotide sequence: TGTGCCTGGACGACACAGAGGGCCTATGGCTACACCTTC. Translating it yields CAWTTQRAYGYTF.

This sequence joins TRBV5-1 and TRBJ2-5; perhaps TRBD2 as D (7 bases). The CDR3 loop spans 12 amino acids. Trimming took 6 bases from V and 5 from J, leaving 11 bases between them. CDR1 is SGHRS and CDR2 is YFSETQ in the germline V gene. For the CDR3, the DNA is TGCGCCAGCACGGGGGGCACGGAGACCCAGTACTTC. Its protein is CASTGGTETQYF.

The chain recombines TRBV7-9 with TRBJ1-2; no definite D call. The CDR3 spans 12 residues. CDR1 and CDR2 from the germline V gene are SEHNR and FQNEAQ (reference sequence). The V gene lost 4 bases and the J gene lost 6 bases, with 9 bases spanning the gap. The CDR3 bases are TGTGCCAGCAGCTCCCTCGACAATGGCTACACCTTC. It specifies CASSSLDNGYTF.

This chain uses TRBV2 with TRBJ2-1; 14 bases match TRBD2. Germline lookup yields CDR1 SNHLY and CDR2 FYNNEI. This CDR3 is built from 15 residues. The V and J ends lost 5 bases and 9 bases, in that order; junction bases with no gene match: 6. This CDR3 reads CASSRLAGGHGEQFF. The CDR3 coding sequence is TGTGCCAGCAGTCGACTAGCGGGGGGGCATGGTGAGCAGTTCTTC.

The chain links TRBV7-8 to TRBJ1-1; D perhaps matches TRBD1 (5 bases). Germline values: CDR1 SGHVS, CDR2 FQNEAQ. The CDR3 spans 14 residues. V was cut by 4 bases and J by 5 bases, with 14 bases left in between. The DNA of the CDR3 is TGTGCCAGCAGCTCCGGGGGAGGGAGGACTGAAGCTTTCTTT. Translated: CASSSGGGRTEAFF. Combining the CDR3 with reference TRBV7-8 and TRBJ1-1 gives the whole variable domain GAGVSQSPRYKVAKRGQDVALRCDPISGHVSLFWYQQALGQGPEFLTYFQNEAQLDKSGLPSDRFFAERPEGSVSTLKIQRTQQEDSAVYLCASSSGGGRTEAFFGQGTRLTVV.

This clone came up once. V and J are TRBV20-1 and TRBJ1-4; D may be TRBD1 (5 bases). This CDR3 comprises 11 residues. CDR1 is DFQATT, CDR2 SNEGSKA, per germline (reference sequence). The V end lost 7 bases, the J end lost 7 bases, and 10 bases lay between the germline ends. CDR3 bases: TGCAGTGTGAGTCAGGGTGAAAAACTGTTTTTT. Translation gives CSVSQGEKLFF.

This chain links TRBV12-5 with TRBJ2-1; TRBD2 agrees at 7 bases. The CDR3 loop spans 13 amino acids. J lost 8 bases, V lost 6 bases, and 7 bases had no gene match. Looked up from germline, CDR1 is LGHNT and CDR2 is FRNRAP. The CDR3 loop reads CASGSSGVYEQFF. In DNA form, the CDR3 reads TGTGCTAGTGGCTCAAGCGGGGTATATGAGCAGTTCTTC.

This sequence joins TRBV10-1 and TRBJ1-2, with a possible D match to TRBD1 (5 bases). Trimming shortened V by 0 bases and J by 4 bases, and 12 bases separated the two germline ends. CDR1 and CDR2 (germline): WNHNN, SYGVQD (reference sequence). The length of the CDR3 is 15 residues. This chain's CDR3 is CASSESTDRAYGYTF. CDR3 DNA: TGCGCCAGCAGTGAGTCGACAGACCGAGCCTATGGCTACACCTTC.

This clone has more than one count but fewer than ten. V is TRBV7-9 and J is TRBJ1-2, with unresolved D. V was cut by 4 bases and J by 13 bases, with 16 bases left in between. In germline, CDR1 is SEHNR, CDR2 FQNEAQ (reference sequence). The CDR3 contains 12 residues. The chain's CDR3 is CASSWEAVSFTF. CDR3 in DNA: TGTGCCAGCAGCTGGGAGGCAGTCTCTTTCACCTTC.

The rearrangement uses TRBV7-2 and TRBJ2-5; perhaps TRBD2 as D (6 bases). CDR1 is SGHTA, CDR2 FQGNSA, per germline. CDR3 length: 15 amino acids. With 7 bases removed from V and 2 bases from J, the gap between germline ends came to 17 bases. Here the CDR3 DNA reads TGTGCCAGCACCAAGACGCGTCGGGGGCAAGAGACCCAGTACTTC. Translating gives CASTKTRRGQETQYF.

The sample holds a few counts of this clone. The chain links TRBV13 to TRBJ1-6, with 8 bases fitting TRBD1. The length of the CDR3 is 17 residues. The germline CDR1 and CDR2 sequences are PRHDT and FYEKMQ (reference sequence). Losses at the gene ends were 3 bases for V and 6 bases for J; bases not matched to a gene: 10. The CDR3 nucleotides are TGTGCCAGCAGCTTGGGGTGGAGGACAGGGATTAATTCACCCCTCCACTTT. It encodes CASSLGWRTGINSPLHF.

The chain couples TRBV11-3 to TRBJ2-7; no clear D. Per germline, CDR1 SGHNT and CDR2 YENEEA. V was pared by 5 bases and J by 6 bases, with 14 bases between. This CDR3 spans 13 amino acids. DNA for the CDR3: TGTGCCAGCAGCCTCAACCAACTTACCGAGCAGTACTTC. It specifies CASSLNQLTEQYF.

The CDR3 region is CATSRGAEEKLFF. CDR3 bases: TGTGCCACCAGCAGGGGGGCAGAGGAAAAACTGTTTTTT. The V and J genes are TRBV15 and TRBJ1-4, with TRBD1 as a possible D gene (6 bases). V lost 3 bases and J lost 8, with 10 bases in between. The germline V gene has CDR1 LNHNV and CDR2 YYDKDF (reference sequence). The CDR3 totals 13 residues.